The 27 T cell receptor beta chains below were found in one sample sequenced in a study of blood T cell repertoires in COVID-19 (dated by TCRdb to 2018 to 2021). Preparation of the library involved the immunoSEQ multiplex PCR assay. This is the immuneACCESS table as TCRdb keeps it, with only in-frame sequences that have V and J called. A part of the clones is gone; compared with another copy, unresolved V genes explain less than half, and the rest is unexplained. The sample has about 160,000 clones on record, 70% to 85% of them singletons. The ten largest clones capture under 9% of the sample. Sequenced input: peripheral blood. These receptors came from a woman aged 40 to 50 with COVID-19, enrolled during active disease.

With respect to this clone: Other DNA variants within this sample encode the same CDR3. The chain links TRBV7-9 to TRBJ2-3; D may be TRBD1 (6 bases). The CDR3 length is 13 residues. V was shortened by 5 bases and J by 3 bases, with 9 bases between the two germline ends. The germline gives CDR1 SEHNR, CDR2 FQNEAQ (reference sequence). The CDR3 spells CASSGGGTDTQYF. Here the CDR3 DNA reads TGTGCCAGCAGCGGGGGCGGGACAGATACGCAGTATTTT.

V and J are TRBV18 and TRBJ1-5, with TRBD1 as a possible D gene (5 bases). The length of the CDR3 is 15 residues. Between the trimmed V and J ends, which lost 3 bases and 10 bases, there was a span of 19 bases. Germline CDR1 and CDR2: KGHSH and LQKENI. The CDR3 DNA reads TGTGCCAGCTCACCCCAAGACAGCATCGGTAGTCCCCAGCATTTT. Encoded protein: CASSPQDSIGSPQHF.

In the case of this clone: The junction does not match germline at one end; this may be a read error. This rearrangement joins TRBV7-7 to TRBJ2-6, with 7 bases lining up with TRBD2. Germline V gene sequence: CDR1 SSHAT, CDR2 FNYEAQ (reference sequence). The CDR3 totals 15 residues. CDR3 loop: CASSRGGSGANVLTF. Here the CDR3 DNA reads TGTGCTAGCAGCCGCGGGGGCTCTGGGGCCAACGTCCTGACTTTC. Full variable domain (rest looked up from reference TRBV7-7 and TRBJ2-6): GAGVSQSPRYKVTKRGQDVTLRCDPISSHATLYWYQQALGQGPEFLTYFNYEAQPDKSGLPSDRFSAERPEGSISTLTIQRTEQRDSAMYRCASSRGGSGANVLTFGAGSRLTVL.

This chain links TRBV29-1 with TRBJ1-2, with D perhaps matching TRBD1 (5 bases). CDR3 length equals 15 residues. Trimming removed 6 bases at V and 8 bases at J, with 25 bases between. CDR1 and CDR2 from the germline V gene are SQVTM and ANQGSEA. CDR3 DNA: TGCAGCGTCAAAACCACGGGGACCTCGGCGGGAGGCTACACCTTC. Translating gives CSVKTTGTSAGGYTF.

This chain links TRBV12-3 or TRBV12-4 with TRBJ1-1; D gene ambiguous. V dropped 3 bases and J dropped 3 bases, with 8 bases sitting between them. CDR3 length: 13 residues. The CDR3 is CASSLRGDTEAFF. CDR3 sequence (DNA): TGTGCCAGCAGTTTGCGCGGGGACACTGAAGCTTTCTTT.

The genes are TRBV21-1 and TRBJ2-3; TRBD2 reflects the table's D call only, with no check against the DNA. TRBV21-1 is marked as a pseudogene. This CDR3 contains 15 residues. The CDR3 sequence: CASEVSGDTTDTQYF. The CDR3 bases are TGTGCCAGTGAGGTGAGCGGAGATACCACAGATACGCAGTATTTT.

The chain carries TRBV28 and TRBJ2-1, with D unresolved. V was trimmed by 2 bases and J by 10 bases, leaving 6 bases between them. The CDR3 runs 11 residues. In germline, CDR1 is MDHEN, CDR2 SYDVKM. The CDR3 region is CASSLRREQFF. Written as DNA, the CDR3 is TGTGCCAGCAGTTTAAGGCGGGAGCAGTTCTTC.

The chain links TRBV29-1 to TRBJ2-5; the match to TRBD2 covers 7 bases. CDR3 length: 12 amino acids. CDR1 is SQVTM, CDR2 ANQGSEA, per germline. The J segment lost 1 base and the V segment lost 7 bases, leaving 3 bases of the junction unmatched. The chain's CDR3 is CSGTSAQETQYF. The CDR3 DNA sequence: TGCAGCGGAACTAGCGCCCAAGAGACCCAGTACTTC.

The chain combines TRBV6-5 with TRBJ1-6, with D perhaps matching TRBD1 (6 bases). The germline gives CDR1 MNHEY, CDR2 SVGAGI. The CDR3 is 15 amino acids. With 2 bases removed from V and 10 bases from J, the gap between germline ends came to 15 bases. The CDR3 DNA sequence: TGTGCCAGCAGTTACGATAGGGACATAGGGTCACCCCTCCACTTT. Translation gives CASSYDRDIGSPLHF.

The chain carries TRBV2 and TRBJ1-2; D might be TRBD1 (6 bases). The germline V gene has CDR1 SNHLY and CDR2 FYNNEI. V gave up 1 base and J gave up 4 bases, with 13 bases separating them. This CDR3 spans 15 amino acids. This chain's CDR3 is CASSEVQGLLYGYTF. In nucleotides, the CDR3 is TGTGCCAGCAGTGAAGTACAGGGCCTCCTCTATGGCTACACCTTC.

V gene TRBV7-9 combines with J gene TRBJ2-5; 7 bases are shared with TRBD1. This CDR3 comprises 15 residues. The germline V gene encodes CDR1 SEHNR and CDR2 FQNEAQ (reference sequence). V gave up 5 bases and J gave up 1 base; unmatched junction bases: 7. CDR3 amino acids: CASSPLRDSQETQYF. The DNA for the CDR3 is TGTGCCAGCAGCCCTCTCCGGGACAGCCAAGAGACCCAGTACTTC. Full variable domain (missing parts from reference TRBV7-9 and TRBJ2-5): DTGVSQNPRHKITKRGQNVTFRCDPISEHNRLYWYRQTLGQGPEFLTYFQNEAQLEKSRLLSDRFSAERPKGSFSTLEIQRTEQGDSAMYLCASSPLRDSQETQYFGPGTRLLVL.

The rearrangement links TRBV5-6 to TRBJ2-2; TRBD2 agrees at 7 bases. J gave up 0 bases and V 0 bases, and 2 bases lay outside the gene matches. CDR3 length equals 16 residues. Germline-derived CDR1 and CDR2 are SGHDT and YYEEEE. The chain's CDR3 is CASSLVGTTNTGELFF. For the CDR3, the DNA is TGTGCCAGCAGCTTGGTTGGGACTACGAACACCGGGGAGCTGTTTTTT.

This clone was detected only a few times. This sample includes further DNA sequences coding for the same CDR3. The chain carries TRBV11-2 and TRBJ2-3, with 7 bases lining up with TRBD1. Germline values: CDR1 SGHAT, CDR2 FQNNGV. The CDR3 runs 13 residues. Trimming cost V 5 bases and J 4 bases; bases outside gene matches: 3. CDR3 sequence: CASSRTGPDTQYF. As DNA, the CDR3 is TGTGCCAGCAGCAGGACAGGCCCAGATACGCAGTATTTT.

V usage is TRBV3-1 (or the pseudogene TRBV3-2) and J usage is TRBJ2-5; tentative D call: TRBD2 (6 bases). V was shortened by 1 base and J by 9 bases, with 15 bases between the two germline ends. The CDR3 loop spans 14 amino acids. Per the germline V gene, CDR1 is LGHDT and CDR2 is YNNKEL (reference sequence). CDR3 nucleotides: TGTGCCAGCAGCCAAGCAGGGACTCCGTTGGCCCAGTACTTC. It specifies CASSQAGTPLAQYF.

This clone was seen a handful of times. The rearrangement joins TRBV7-9 to TRBJ2-2; D not resolved. From germline, CDR1 is SEHNR and CDR2 FQNEAQ (reference sequence). The CDR3 spans 12 residues. The V gene lost 5 bases and the J gene lost 8 bases, with 9 bases spanning the gap. Written as DNA, the CDR3 is TGTGCCAGCAGCGCGTTTCGAGGGGAGCTGTTTTTT. Translating it yields CASSAFRGELFF.

In DNA, the CDR3 is TGTGCCAGCCGCGTGGGGGGAGGCTACGAGCAGTACTTC. Amino acid sequence: CASRVGGGYEQYF. This chain joins TRBV28 and TRBJ2-7; D is possibly TRBD2 (6 bases). Germline V gene lookup returns CDR1 MDHEN and CDR2 SYDVKM. The length of the CDR3 is 13 residues. Deletions cut 8 bases from V and 3 bases from J, with 14 bases between.

The table lists this clone with a few counts. The gene calls are TRBV29-1 and TRBJ1-1, with D possibly TRBD1 on 6 matching bases. V was cut by 6 bases and J by 3 bases, with 14 bases left in between. The CDR3 sequence is 13 residues long. Germline V CDR1 and CDR2: SQVTM, ANQGSEA. The CDR3 sequence is CSVLEGGHTEAFF. For the CDR3, the DNA is TGCAGCGTCCTCGAGGGGGGGCACACTGAAGCTTTCTTT.

The chain employs TRBV30 and TRBJ1-4; perhaps TRBD1 as D (5 bases). CDR3 length: 13 residues. Trimming removed 2 bases at V and 7 bases at J, with 11 bases between. Germline lookup yields CDR1 GTSNPN and CDR2 SVGIG (reference sequence). In nucleotides, the CDR3 is TGTGCCTGGAGTCCCGGGAGGGGTGAAAAACTGTTTTTT. It encodes CAWSPGRGEKLFF. The full variable domain, rest sourced from reference TRBV30 and TRBJ1-4, is SQTIHQWPATLVQPVGSPLSLECTVEGTSNPNLYWYRQAAGRGLQLLFYSVGIGQISSEVPQNLSASRPQDRQFILSSKKLLLSDSGFYLCAWSPGRGEKLFFGSGTQLSVL.

The chain combines TRBV4-1 with TRBJ2-5, with D possibly matching TRBD2 (6 bases). The germline V and J ends were trimmed by 0 bases and 5 bases, with 13 bases remaining between them. Germline CDR1 is MGHRA and CDR2 is YSYEKL. This CDR3 comprises 15 residues. In DNA, the CDR3 is TGCGCCAGCAGCCAAGAGGGGGGAGGTACGGAGACCCAGTACTTC. As protein: CASSQEGGGTETQYF.

The chain has TRBV10-2 and TRBJ1-5; D ambiguous. The CDR3 extends over 13 amino acids. The germline V and J ends were trimmed by 3 bases and 7 bases, with 10 bases remaining between them. Per the germline V gene, CDR1 is WSHSY and CDR2 is SAAADI. CDR3 bases: TGCGCCAGCAGTGATGGAGGTGGGCAGCCCCAGCATTTT. Protein product: CASSDGGGQPQHF.

This chain joins TRBV2 and TRBJ1-5, with no clear D. This CDR3 has 15 residues. Germline V gene lookup returns CDR1 SNHLY and CDR2 FYNNEI. Trimming took off 4 bases at V and 3 bases at J, with 13 bases between the two ends. CDR3 in amino acids: CASSVSLGNNQPQHF. The CDR3 nucleotides read TGTGCCAGCAGTGTCAGTCTGGGCAACAATCAGCCCCAGCATTTT.

The chain couples TRBV6-5 to TRBJ1-2; 10 bases agree with TRBD1. Per germline, CDR1 MNHEY and CDR2 SVGAGI. The junction had 2 bases not matched to a gene; V was cut back by 2 bases and J by 2 bases. The CDR3 has 15 residues. This chain's CDR3 is CASSYAGQGNYGYTF. The CDR3 region has the DNA TGTGCCAGCAGTTACGCGGGACAGGGGAACTATGGCTACACCTTC.

The chain uses TRBV5-6 and TRBJ2-5; TRBD2 might be the D (6 bases). CDR1 is SGHDT and CDR2 is YYEEEE in the germline V gene. Trimming pared 3 bases from V and 5 bases from J, leaving 8 bases between. This CDR3 is built from 12 residues. The CDR3 loop is CASSSGDETQYF. The CDR3 coding sequence is TGTGCCAGCAGCTCGGGGGACGAGACCCAGTACTTC.

The V and J genes are TRBV11-1 and TRBJ2-7, with 9 bases identical to TRBD1. V was clipped by 5 bases and J by 3 bases; unmatched bases: 5. This CDR3 is built from 14 residues. Germline CDR1 and CDR2: SGHAT and FQDESV (reference sequence). The CDR3 is CASSLTGGIYEQYF. Here the CDR3 DNA reads TGTGCCAGCAGCCTGACAGGGGGAATCTACGAGCAGTACTTC.

CDR3 residues: CASSMDRGLNEQFF. The CDR3 nucleotides read TGCGCCAGCAGCATGGACAGGGGGCTGAATGAGCAGTTCTTC. The chain has TRBV5-1 and TRBJ2-1; 11 bases are a match to TRBD1. CDR1 and CDR2 (germline): SGHRS, YFSETQ. With 4 bases clipped from V and 7 bases from J, the junction kept 4 bases outside the gene matches. This CDR3 contains 14 residues.

This clone was seen a handful of times. The chain is built from TRBV7-9 and TRBJ2-1; TRBD1 matches 7 bases. Germline trimming cut 5 bases from V and 3 bases from J; bases unmatched to any gene: 10. This CDR3 contains 16 residues. The germline V gene encodes CDR1 SEHNR and CDR2 FQNEAQ (reference sequence). In DNA, the CDR3 is TGTGCCAGCAGCGATGACAGGGTTCCCTACTACAATGAGCAGTTCTTC. This codes for CASSDDRVPYYNEQFF.

The chain is built from TRBV30 and TRBJ1-2, with D unresolved. This CDR3 is built from 13 residues. V was pared by 1 base and J by 4 bases, with 10 bases between. CDR1 and CDR2 (germline): GTSNPN, SVGIG (reference sequence). CDR3 loop: CAWSGGTFYGYTF. CDR3 DNA: TGTGCCTGGAGTGGCGGCACCTTCTATGGCTACACCTTC.